Listed below are T cell receptor beta chains from one sample, sequenced in a study of CD8+CD57+ T cells in acquired aplastic anemia. Each CDR3 protein gets one entry after TCRdb re-called the reads with MiXCR. The repertoire holds 100,000 to 150,000 distinct CDR3 sequences, around 48% seen once, with roughly 2.5% in the top ten. Sample: sorted CD4+, CD8+, or CD8+CD57+ T cells (not recorded which) from PBMCs. The receptors were sampled from a human donor in good health, serving as a control. Each CDR3 is given with its conserved first and last residue. A D gene is named only where the DNA matches it firmly. Some rows mark clone size as missing; the rest say once, few, many or name a class of expanded clone.

v_gene	j_gene	d_gene	abundance	CDR3nt	CDR3aa
TRBV11-1	TRBJ2-3	TRBD2	-	TGTGCCAGCAGCTTAGTACTAGCGGACACAGATACGCAGTATTTT	CASSLVLADTDTQYF
TRBV24-1	TRBJ1-6	-	-	TGTGCCACCAGTGAAGGACGGGAGGTCTCACCCCTCCACTTT	CATSEGREVSPLHF
TRBV20-1	TRBJ1-6	TRBD1	few	TGCAGTGCTAGAGATCTAAACGGGACAGTTTATTCACCCCTCCACTTT	CSARDLNGTVYSPLHF
TRBV28	TRBJ1-6	-	many	TGTGCCAGCAGTCCTCCCCGGCCTTCACCCCTCCACTTT	CASSPPRPSPLHF
TRBV19	TRBJ2-7	-	-	TGTGCCAGTAGTCCCCTGGGGAGGCAGGGGCTTTACGAGCAGTACTTC	CASSPLGRQGLYEQYF
TRBV29-1	TRBJ2-7	-	many	TGCAGCGTTGGACAGGAGGAACCCTACGAGCAGTACTTC	CSVGQEEPYEQYF
TRBV24-1	TRBJ2-3	TRBD2	few	TGTGCCACCAGTGATTTGCAGGCGACTAGCGGCACAGATACGCAGTATTTT	CATSDLQATSGTDTQYF
TRBV20-1	TRBJ2-3	-	many	TGCAGTGCCCAAAGGGAGACTAGCACAGATACGCAGTATTTT	CSAQRETSTDTQYF
TRBV9	TRBJ2-7	-	-	TGTGCCAGCAGCGCGAGCTCCGGGACGGGCGAGCAGTACTTC	CASSASSGTGEQYF
TRBV19	TRBJ2-5	TRBD2	few	TGTGCCAGTAGTATGGGTGGGCTAGCGGGGGAGACCCAGTACTTC	CASSMGGLAGETQYF
TRBV15	TRBJ2-3	-	-	TGTGCCACCAGCACCGAGGCGGGTGCTAGCACAGATACGCAGTATTTT	CATSTEAGASTDTQYF
TRBV6-1	TRBJ2-4	-	many	TGTGCCAGCAGTGAATCGCTACGGAACATTCAGTACTTC	CASSESLRNIQYF
TRBV2	TRBJ1-4	TRBD1	many	TGTGCCAGCAGTAGATCAGACAGGGACCCTGAAAAACTGTTTTTT	CASSRSDRDPEKLFF
TRBV7-2	TRBJ2-5	TRBD2	many	TGTGCCAGCAGCTTAGGGGGGGGAGAGACCCAGTACTTC	CASSLGGGETQYF
TRBV9	TRBJ2-2	TRBD1	many	TGTGCCAGCAGCGGCACAGGGGGTTTAAGTTCAGCCGGGGAGCTGTTTTTT	CASSGTGGLSSAGELFF